This entry lists 19 T cell receptor beta chains sequenced from one sample in a study of human T cells and chemical hapten exposure. Indicated time point: patch test 3, about 24 weeks after DPC sensitization. Treatment noted: therapeutic diphenylcyclopropenone sensitization with weekly scalp DPC. One entry per CDR3 protein results from TCRdb running MiXCR on the RACE reads. Of about 84,000 distinct CDR3 sequences listed, 11% are singletons. The sequencing here drew on whole blood, taken in connection with sensitization to the hapten diphenylcyclopropenone (DPC). Every receptor here comes from a woman aged 50 to 60 with alopecia areata. Some clones in this sample may be carry-over from other donors' samples.

This clonotype was recorded a few times. The rearrangement joins TRBV7-8 to TRBJ1-5, with D unclear. There are 14 residues in the CDR3. V was cut by 5 bases and J by 3 bases, with 11 bases left in between. CDR1 is SGHVS, CDR2 FQNEAQ, per germline. Here the CDR3 DNA reads TGTGCCAGCAGCACCCAATACTCCAATCAGCCCCAGCATTTT. Residues: CASSTQYSNQPQHF.

This clonotype has at least ten counts. The chain employs TRBV5-1 and TRBJ2-1, with 14 bases lining up with TRBD2. Germline CDR1 is SGHRS and CDR2 is YFSETQ. The CDR3 is 15 amino acids. Unmatched junction bases numbered 12, after V lost 3 bases and J lost 16 bases. The CDR3 sequence: CASSWGLAGELSKFF. The CDR3 region has the DNA TGCGCCAGCAGCTGGGGACTAGCGGGAGAACTGAGCAAATTCTTC.

Ten or more counts support this clonotype. The genes are TRBV29-1 and TRBJ2-1; D tentatively fits TRBD1 or TRBD2 (5 bases each). Deletions cut 5 bases from V and 2 bases from J, with 13 bases between. The CDR3 sequence is 14 residues long. Germline V gives CDR1 SQVTM, CDR2 ANQGSEA. CDR3 sequence: CSVNAGTPYNEQFF. The CDR3 nucleotides read TGCAGCGTTAATGCCGGGACCCCCTACAATGAGCAGTTCTTC.

This clonotype was recorded at least ten times. The rearrangement uses TRBV20-1 and TRBJ2-2; TRBD2 agrees at 7 bases. Germline V lookup: CDR1 DFQATT, CDR2 SNEGSKA (reference sequence). The CDR3 has 15 amino acids. Losses at the gene ends were 0 bases for V and 4 bases for J; bases not matched to a gene: 5. The CDR3 region has the DNA TGCAGTGCTAGAGATAGTGGGAGGGGCACCGGGGAGCTGTTTTTT. This translates into CSARDSGRGTGELFF.

This clonotype was found a few times. The genes are TRBV10-2 and TRBJ2-1; 9 bases map to TRBD2. The CDR3 length is 16 residues. V lost 6 bases to trimming and J lost 5 bases; unmatched junction nucleotides: 11. CDR1 is WSHSY, CDR2 SAAADI, per germline. CDR3 nucleotides: TGCGCCAGCAGAGGACAGGCACTAGCGGGCAACAATGAGCAGTTCTTC. Amino acids: CASRGQALAGNNEQFF.

This chain connects TRBV6-6 to TRBJ1-2; TRBD1 might be the D (6 bases). The CDR3 length is 15 residues. CDR1 MNHNY and CDR2 SVGAGI come from the germline V gene (reference sequence). The germline V and J ends were trimmed by 7 bases and 7 bases, with 22 bases remaining between them. The CDR3 protein is CASTSHQGNGAGYTF. The CDR3 DNA reads as TGTGCCAGCACCTCCCACCAGGGGAATGGTGCTGGCTACACCTTC.

This clonotype was counted many times. CDR3 coding DNA: TGTGCCAGCAGTTACCCTCCTCGACTAGCGGGTGTATTTAGGGTCAAAAACATTCAGTACTTC. Its protein product is CASSYPPRLAGVFRVKNIQYF. The V gene is TRBV6-5, the J gene TRBJ2-4, with TRBD2 identical over 10 bases. Germline CDR1 is MNHEY and CDR2 is SVGAGI. The V gene end was trimmed by 2 bases and the J gene end by 3 bases; junction bases not matched to a gene: 19. This CDR3 spans 21 amino acids.

For the CDR3, the DNA is TGTGCCAGCAGCGGTTGGGAGGTTACCGGGGAGCTGTTTTTT. Its protein product is CASSGWEVTGELFF. V and J are TRBV11-2 and TRBJ2-2, with a tentative D call TRBD2 (6 bases). The CDR3 is made up of 14 amino acids. CDR1 and CDR2 from the germline V gene are SGHAT and FQNNGV. Trimming removed 5 bases at V and 5 bases at J, with 12 bases between.

This clonotype was recorded at least ten times. The chain couples TRBV6-1 to TRBJ2-4; maybe TRBD1 (5 bases). Germline CDR1 and CDR2: MNHNS and SASEGT. Trimming cost V 0 bases and J 0 bases, with 15 bases left between them. CDR3 size: 18 residues. CDR3 amino acids: CASSEAPSSDIAKNIQYF. CDR3 sequence (DNA): TGTGCCAGCAGTGAAGCTCCCTCCTCGGACATAGCCAAAAACATTCAGTACTTC.

This clonotype has only a few counts. The chain combines TRBV20-1 with TRBJ2-7, with 13 bases lining up with TRBD2. The J segment lost 0 bases and the V segment lost 5 bases, leaving 1 base of the junction unmatched. Germline V gene lookup returns CDR1 DFQATT and CDR2 SNEGSKA (reference sequence). The CDR3 consists of 14 residues. The CDR3 DNA sequence: TGCAGTGCTGGGACTAGCGGGATCTCCTACGAGCAGTACTTC. Amino acids: CSAGTSGISYEQYF.

This clonotype was counted ten times or more. The chain carries TRBV6-1 and TRBJ2-3, with 14 bases that match TRBD2. Germline CDR1 is MNHNS and CDR2 is SASEGT. The CDR3 contains 16 residues. Trimming at V came to 6 bases and at J to 0 bases, leaving 2 bases not matched to a gene. The CDR3 here is CASSGTSGGSTDTQYF. For the CDR3, the DNA is TGTGCCAGCAGCGGGACTAGCGGGGGTAGCACAGATACGCAGTATTTT.

This clonotype was counted only a few times. The genes are TRBV7-8 and TRBJ2-1; 9 bases map to TRBD2. This CDR3 has 15 amino acids. Unmatched junction bases numbered 8, after V lost 3 bases and J lost 8 bases. Germline V CDR1 and CDR2: SGHVS, FQNEAQ. CDR3 DNA sequence: TGTGCCAGCAGCTTCGCCAAGCGGGGGGCCCATGAGCAGTTCTTC. Translating it yields CASSFAKRGAHEQFF.

The table lists this clonotype with many counts. This chain links TRBV28 with TRBJ1-2, with 7 bases identical to TRBD1. The CDR3 is made up of 16 amino acids. Per germline, CDR1 MDHEN and CDR2 SYDVKM. J lost 7 bases, V lost 5 bases, and 16 bases had no gene match. The CDR3: CASSPALKPGGFGYTF. In DNA form, the CDR3 reads TGTGCCAGCAGTCCGGCCCTAAAGCCAGGGGGATTTGGCTACACCTTC.

This clonotype was seen at least ten times. The rearrangement links TRBV29-1 to TRBJ2-3, with D possibly TRBD2 on 6 matching bases. Germline CDR1 is SQVTM and CDR2 is ANQGSEA. V shed 3 bases and J shed 1 base, with 8 bases lying between them. This CDR3 contains 13 residues. DNA for the CDR3: TGCAGCGTTGACGGGGGAGGCACAGATACGCAGTATTTT. Translating it yields CSVDGGGTDTQYF.

This clonotype was seen ten or more times. The chain recombines TRBV28 with TRBJ2-5; TRBD1 matches at 7 bases. Germline V gene sequence: CDR1 MDHEN, CDR2 SYDVKM. The CDR3 has 13 residues. V gave up 2 bases and J gave up 7 bases; unmatched junction bases: 4. CDR3 sequence: CASSLRTGATQYF. The CDR3 nucleotides read TGTGCCAGCAGTTTAAGGACAGGTGCGACCCAGTACTTC.

The CDR3 sequence is CASSSSPTGELFF. The CDR3 bases are TGTGCCAGCAGCTCTTCACCTACCGGGGAGCTGTTTTTT. This chain connects TRBV11-2 to TRBJ2-2; D uncertain. Germline V gives CDR1 SGHAT, CDR2 FQNNGV. With 4 bases removed from V and 5 bases from J, the gap between germline ends came to 8 bases. The CDR3 is made up of 13 amino acids.

The V gene is TRBV4-2, the J gene TRBJ2-7, with 11 bases aligning to TRBD2. The CDR3 loop spans 16 amino acids. With V trimmed by 4 bases and J by 1 base, 6 bases remained unmatched. The germline V gene encodes CDR1 LGHNA and CDR2 YNFKEQ. CDR3: CASSPPLAGASYEQYF. The CDR3 nucleotides are TGTGCCAGCAGCCCTCCACTAGCGGGAGCGTCCTACGAGCAGTACTTC.

CDR3 DNA: TGCAGCGTTGCTCGGGACAGCTATGGCTACACCTTC. Amino acids: CSVARDSYGYTF. The chain recombines TRBV29-1 with TRBJ1-2; 7 nucleotides match TRBD1. V shed 4 bases and J 4 bases; nucleotides not matched to a gene: 3. This CDR3 is built from 12 residues. Germline V gene sequence: CDR1 SQVTM, CDR2 ANQGSEA.

This clonotype was seen repeatedly, ten times or more. The gene calls are TRBV6-2 or TRBV6-3 and TRBJ2-1; TRBD2 is a possible D gene (6 bases). CDR3 length equals 16 residues. The germline V gene encodes CDR1 MNHEY and CDR2 SVGEGT. V was clipped by 7 bases and J by 0 bases, with 16 bases between them. The CDR3: CASKGVPGDSYNEQFF. CDR3 DNA sequence: TGTGCCAGCAAGGGAGTACCGGGAGACTCCTACAATGAGCAGTTCTTC.